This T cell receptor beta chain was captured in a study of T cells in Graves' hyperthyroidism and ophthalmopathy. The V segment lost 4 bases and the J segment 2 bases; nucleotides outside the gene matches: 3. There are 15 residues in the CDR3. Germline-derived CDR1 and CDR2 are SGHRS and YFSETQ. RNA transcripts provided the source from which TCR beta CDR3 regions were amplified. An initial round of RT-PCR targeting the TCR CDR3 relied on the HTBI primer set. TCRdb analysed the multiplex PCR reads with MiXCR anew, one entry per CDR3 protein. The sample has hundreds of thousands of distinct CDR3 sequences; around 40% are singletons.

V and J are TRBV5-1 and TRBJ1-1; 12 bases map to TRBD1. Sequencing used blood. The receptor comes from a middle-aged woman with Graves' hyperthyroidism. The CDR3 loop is CASSGDRGQNTEAFF. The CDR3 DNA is TGCGCCAGCAGCGGGGACAGGGGGCAAAACACTGAAGCTTTCTTT.